The clone carrying this T cell receptor beta chain was picked up many times. The source of the sample is a study of neurological immune-mediated disorders. Using its own MiXCR run on the 5' RACE reads, TCRdb lists one record per CDR3 protein. The sample has more than 40,000 distinct CDR3 sequences, 1.9% seen once. What was sequenced was PBMCs. This clonotype was obtained from a woman aged 40 to 50 with multiple sclerosis.

The CDR3 loop reads CASSPQGLAANEQFF. In nucleotides, the CDR3 is TGTGCCAGCAGTCCCCAGGGACTAGCGGCAAATGAGCAGTTCTTC. The chain combines TRBV9 with TRBJ2-1, with TRBD2 identical over 11 bases. Germline V gives CDR1 SGDLS, CDR2 YYNGEE. The CDR3 is 15 residues long. The junction had 8 bases not matched to a gene; V was cut back by 5 bases and J by 7 bases.